This T cell receptor beta chain was recovered during a study of blood T cells in healthy people across ages. As for the study in general: With template switching, about one barcoded beta molecule was captured per two T cells. Points from the study as a whole: A roughly linear age-dependent decrease characterized TCR beta diversity per million T cells.

Aged about 6 to 95, donors were systemically healthy Caucasians from Russia. The germline V gene has CDR1 DFQATT and CDR2 SNEGSKA (reference sequence). This CDR3 is built from 13 residues. About this clonotype itself: Its antigen is not known.

A sample-barcoded 5' primer and a J-beta primer mix were used in a second PCR of roughly 6 to 11 cycles. TCRdb itself ran the 5' RACE reads through MiXCR, one entry per CDR3 protein. Of over a million distinct CDR3 sequences in the sample, 40% to 45% were seen once. The chain joins TRBV20-1 to TRBJ2-4; D is ambiguous. The assigned J gene may be wrong: the sequence end matches TRBJ2-7 better. The sequencing input was blood. The clonotype comes from a woman aged 18-35 years in good health. The CDR3 sequence is CSARDLGRSEQYF. CDR3 bases: TGCAGTGCTAGAGATCTTGGACGTAGCGAGCAGTACTTC.